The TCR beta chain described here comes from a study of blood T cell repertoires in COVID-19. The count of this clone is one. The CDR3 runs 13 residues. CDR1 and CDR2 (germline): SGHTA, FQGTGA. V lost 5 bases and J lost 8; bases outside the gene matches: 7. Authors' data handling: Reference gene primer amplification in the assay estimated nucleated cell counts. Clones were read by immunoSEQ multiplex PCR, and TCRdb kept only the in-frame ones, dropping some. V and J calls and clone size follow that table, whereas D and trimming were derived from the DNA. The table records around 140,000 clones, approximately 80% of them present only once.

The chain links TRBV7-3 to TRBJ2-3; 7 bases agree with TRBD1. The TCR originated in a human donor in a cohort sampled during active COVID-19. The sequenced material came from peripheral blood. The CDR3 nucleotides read TGTGCCAGCAGCCAAGTCGACAGGGCTACGCAGTATTTT. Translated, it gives CASSQVDRATQYF.